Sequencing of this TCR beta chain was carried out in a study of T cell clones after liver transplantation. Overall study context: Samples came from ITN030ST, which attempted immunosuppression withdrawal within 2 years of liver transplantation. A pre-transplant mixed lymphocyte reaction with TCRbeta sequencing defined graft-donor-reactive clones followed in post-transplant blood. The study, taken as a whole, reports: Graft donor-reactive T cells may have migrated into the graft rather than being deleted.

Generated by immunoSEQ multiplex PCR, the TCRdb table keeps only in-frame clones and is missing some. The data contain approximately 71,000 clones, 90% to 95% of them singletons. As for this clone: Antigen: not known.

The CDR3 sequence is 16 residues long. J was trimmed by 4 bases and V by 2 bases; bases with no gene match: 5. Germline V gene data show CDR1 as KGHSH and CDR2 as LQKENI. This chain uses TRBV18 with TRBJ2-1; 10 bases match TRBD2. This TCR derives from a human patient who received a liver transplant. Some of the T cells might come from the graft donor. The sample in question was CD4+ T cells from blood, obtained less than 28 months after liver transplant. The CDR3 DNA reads TGTGCCAGCTCACCAGTAACTAGCGGGATTTACAATGAGCAGTTCTTC. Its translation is CASSPVTSGIYNEQFF.